One and the same sample provided the 17 T cell receptor beta chains below, sequenced in a study of cytomegalovirus exposure and HLA in healthy donors. Measured with immunoSEQ multiplex PCR; TCRdb has only the in-frame clones, and not every one. The table records approximately 230,000 clones, approximately 84% of them present only once. The sample comprised PBMCs. All receptors derive from a man younger than 30 in good health and CMV-seropositive.

This clone turned up a few times. V gene TRBV19 combines with J gene TRBJ2-7; the D call may be TRBD1 or TRBD2 (5 bases each). CDR3 length equals 14 residues. In germline, CDR1 is LNHDA, CDR2 SQIVND (reference sequence). V was clipped by 4 bases and J by 2 bases, with 12 bases between them. The CDR3 loop reads CASSTEPGPYEQYF. The CDR3 DNA reads as TGTGCCAGTAGTACGGAACCGGGGCCCTACGAGCAGTACTTC.

V and J are TRBV4-1 and TRBJ2-1, with D perhaps TRBD2 (12 bases). Germline V CDR1 and CDR2: MGHRA, YSYEKL. The CDR3 runs 22 residues. V was cut by 4 bases and J by 4 bases, with 35 bases left in between. The CDR3 reads CASSRWTGGSRLAGVGYNEQFF. CDR3 nucleotides: TGCGCCAGCAGCCGATGGACAGGGGGCTCGCGACTAGCGGGAGTCGGATACAATGAGCAGTTCTTC.

V usage is TRBV2 and J usage is TRBJ2-1; tentatively, D is TRBD1 (5 bases). Between the trimmed V and J ends, which lost 4 bases and 2 bases, there was a span of 15 bases. Germline lookup yields CDR1 SNHLY and CDR2 FYNNEI. The CDR3 loop spans 16 amino acids. CDR3 sequence reads: CASSVRQMMTYNEQFF. CDR3 nucleotide sequence: TGTGCCAGCAGTGTCCGACAGATGATGACCTACAATGAGCAGTTCTTC.

This clone was seen only once. The chain uses TRBV10-3 and TRBJ1-2; 7 positions agree with TRBD1. V dropped 5 bases and J dropped 6; count of bases not matched to a gene: 6. The CDR3 is made up of 13 amino acids. CDR1 and CDR2 (germline): ENHRY, SYGVKD. The CDR3 DNA follows: TGTGCCATCAGTCGCGACAGGGACGATGGCTACACCTTC. Translated: CAISRDRDDGYTF.

This clone was picked up one time. The chain employs TRBV5-1 and TRBJ2-1, with D unresolved. The CDR3 extends over 13 amino acids. The V and J ends lost 4 bases and 4 bases respectively, with 9 bases between them. Germline V gene sequence: CDR1 SGHRS, CDR2 YFSETQ. The DNA for the CDR3 is TGCGCCAGCAGCCCCGGAAATTACAATGAGCAGTTCTTC. This translates into CASSPGNYNEQFF.

This chain connects TRBV2 to TRBJ1-5; unclear D gene. Germline V gives CDR1 SNHLY, CDR2 FYNNEI. V lost 4 bases and J lost 2, with 6 bases in between. This CDR3 has 13 amino acids. The CDR3 sequence is CASSGQGNQPQHF. In DNA, the CDR3 is TGTGCCAGCAGTGGCCAAGGCAATCAGCCCCAGCATTTT.

The chain is built from TRBV6-1 and TRBJ1-4, with no clear D. The CDR3 runs to 15 residues. V lost 1 base to trimming and J lost 7 bases, with 13 bases between them. Germline-derived CDR1 and CDR2 are MNHNS and SASEGT. In DNA form, the CDR3 reads TGTGCCAGCAGTGAAGGAAGGGCGGACTTTGAAAAACTGTTTTTT. This sequence encodes CASSEGRADFEKLFF.

The genes are TRBV11-1 and TRBJ2-1, with 8 bases aligning to TRBD1. With V trimmed by 0 bases and J by 15 bases, 7 bases remained unmatched. The CDR3 runs 13 residues. Per the germline V gene, CDR1 is SGHAT and CDR2 is FQDESV (reference sequence). The CDR3 is CASSLAQGAERFF. CDR3 in DNA: TGTGCCAGCAGCTTAGCGCAGGGGGCAGAGAGGTTCTTC.

The chain carries TRBV7-6 and TRBJ1-3, with D possibly matching TRBD1 (5 bases). The CDR3 sequence is 14 residues long. Trimming stripped 5 bases from V and 5 bases from J, with 13 bases between. Germline values: CDR1 SGHVS, CDR2 FNYEAQ. The CDR3 DNA is TGTGCCAGCAGCCCGACGGGACCTCGAAACACCATATATTTT. Protein product: CASSPTGPRNTIYF.

The rearrangement uses TRBV30 and TRBJ2-3; possible D gene TRBD2, 6 bases. Trimming left V 3 bases short and J 0 bases short, with 13 bases between. Germline values: CDR1 GTSNPN, CDR2 SVGIG (reference sequence). The CDR3 sequence is 15 residues long. Here the CDR3 DNA reads TGTGCCTGGAGCCTTAGCGGAGGAAGCACAGATACGCAGTATTTT. It yields the protein CAWSLSGGSTDTQYF.

This chain joins TRBV29-1 and TRBJ1-1; no firm D call. V gave up 7 bases and J gave up 3 bases, with 12 bases separating them. This CDR3 contains 12 residues. Germline CDR1 is SQVTM and CDR2 is ANQGSEA. CDR3 nucleotides: TGCAGCGCCGAAGGGAGTGACACTGAAGCTTTCTTT. This sequence encodes CSAEGSDTEAFF.

The chain links TRBV5-6 to TRBJ2-1, with D possibly being TRBD2 (6 bases). The CDR3 is made up of 15 amino acids. The ends were cut back, 2 bases at V and 5 bases at J, with 14 bases in the middle. Germline lookup yields CDR1 SGHDT and CDR2 YYEEEE. In nucleotides, the CDR3 is TGTGCCAGCAGCTTTCGTCGGGAGTACAACAATGAGCAGTTCTTC. Encoded protein: CASSFRREYNNEQFF. Looking up the rest from reference TRBV5-6 and TRBJ2-1 gives the full variable domain: DAGVTQSPTHLIKTRGQQVTLRCSPKSGHDTVSWYQQALGQGPQFIFQYYEEEERQRGNFPDRFSGHQFPNYSSELNVNALLLGDSALYLCASSFRREYNNEQFFGPGTRLTVL.

This rearrangement joins TRBV6-6 to TRBJ2-1; possibly TRBD1 for D (5 bases). CDR3 length: 14 amino acids. V was cut by 4 bases and J by 4 bases, with 11 bases left in between. Germline-derived CDR1 and CDR2 are MNHNY and SVGAGI (reference sequence). As DNA, the CDR3 is TGTGCCAGCAGTTCTACGGACAATTACAATGAGCAGTTCTTC. Its translation: CASSSTDNYNEQFF.

The chain has TRBV10-3 and TRBJ1-1; 7 bases are shared with TRBD1. CDR1 and CDR2 (germline): ENHRY, SYGVKD. The CDR3 runs to 14 residues. V lost 4 bases, J lost 3 bases, and 5 bases stayed unmatched. CDR3: CAISVAGGDTEAFF. CDR3 sequence (DNA): TGTGCCATCAGTGTGGCAGGGGGGGACACTGAAGCTTTCTTT.

V is TRBV12-5 and J is TRBJ1-1; D unclear. Deletions cut 7 bases from V and 0 bases from J, with 12 bases between. The CDR3 is 14 residues long. Per germline, CDR1 LGHNT and CDR2 FRNRAP. This CDR3 is CASATNSLNTEAFF. The CDR3 bases are TGTGCTAGTGCCACTAACTCCCTGAACACTGAAGCTTTCTTT.

The chain links TRBV5-4 to TRBJ1-3; no reliable D call. Per the germline V gene, CDR1 is SGHNT and CDR2 is YYREEE (reference sequence). The CDR3 sequence is 14 residues long. V was pared by 0 bases and J by 2 bases, with 6 bases between. The CDR3 sequence: CASSLGGAGNTIYF. The CDR3, as DNA: TGTGCCAGCAGCTTGGGGGGAGCTGGAAACACCATATATTTT. The variable domain in full, completed from reference TRBV5-4 and TRBJ1-3, reads ETGVTQSPTHLIKTRGQQVTLRCSSQSGHNTVSWYQQALGQGPQFIFQYYREEENGRGNFPPRFSGLQFPNYSSELNVNALELDDSALYLCASSLGGAGNTIYFGEGSWLTVV.

V gene TRBV6-5 combines with J gene TRBJ1-1; D call uncertain. Germline CDR1 MNHEY, CDR2 SVGAGI. This CDR3 is 14 amino acids long. Deletions cut 2 bases from V and 6 bases from J, with 13 bases between. CDR3 residues: CASSYSQVGAEAFF. The CDR3 coding sequence is TGTGCCAGCAGTTACAGCCAAGTAGGTGCTGAAGCTTTCTTT.